This TCR beta chain was recovered during a study of regulatory and conventional T cells in RAG deficiency. The study's findings and limits: Shannon entropy was markedly lower and Simpson indices higher in RAG-deficient patients than control T-cell subsets. Omenn patients showed >85% Treg-Tconv overlap and shorter CDR3 lengths. Treg unique TCR beta sequences were 80 to 100-fold fewer in Omenn syndrome and CID/AS patients than controls.

This CDR3 region has 12 residues. The germline V gene has CDR1 SNHLY and CDR2 FYNNEI. V trimming: 8 bases; J trimming: 7 bases; junction bases outside the gene matches: 2. Genomic DNA came from blood conventional CD4+ T cells gated CD25-low CD127-high. This clone appeared a few times. What it recognizes is unknown. Data came from immunoSEQ multiplex PCR; TCRdb stores just in-frame clones and leaves some out. This sample yields tens of thousands of clones, of which more than 90% are seen a single time; over 0.35% belongs to the top ten. Another study also made use of these data, one on regulatory T cells. This second study says: The PCR used 52 TRBV and 13 TRBJ primers. Skewed V and J usage and few unique V-J pairs marked patient repertoires, most in Tregs.

Sequenced input: CD25- CD4+ T cells sorted from blood. This chain joins TRBV2 and TRBJ1-4; 9 nucleotides match TRBD1. This TCR was sampled from a human donor in good health. Written as DNA, the CDR3 is TGTGCCAGCCACAGGGGGCCTGAAAAACTGTTTTTT. Protein product: CASHRGPEKLFF.